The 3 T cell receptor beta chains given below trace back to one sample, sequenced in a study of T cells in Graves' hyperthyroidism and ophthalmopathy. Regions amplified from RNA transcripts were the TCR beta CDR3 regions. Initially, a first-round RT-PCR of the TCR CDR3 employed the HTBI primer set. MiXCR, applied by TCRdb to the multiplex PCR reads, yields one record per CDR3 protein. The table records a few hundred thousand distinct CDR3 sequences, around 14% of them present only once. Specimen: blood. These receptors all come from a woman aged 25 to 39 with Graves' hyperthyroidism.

For the CDR3, the DNA is TGCAGTGCTAGAGATATGCAAGTGAACACCGGGGAGCTGTTTTTT. This codes for CSARDMQVNTGELFF. This chain uses TRBV20-1 with TRBJ2-2; no reliable D call. The CDR3 sequence is 15 residues long. Germline values: CDR1 DFQATT, CDR2 SNEGSKA (reference sequence). Trimming stripped 0 bases from V and 1 base from J, with 9 bases between.

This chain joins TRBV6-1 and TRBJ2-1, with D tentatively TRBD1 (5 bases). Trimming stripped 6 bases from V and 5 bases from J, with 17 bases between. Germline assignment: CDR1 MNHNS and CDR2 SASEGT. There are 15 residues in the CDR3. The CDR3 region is CASRGEGWANNEQFF. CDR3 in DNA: TGTGCCAGCAGAGGGGAAGGATGGGCTAACAATGAGCAGTTCTTC.

The CDR3 nucleotides are TGCGCCAGCAGCCCTCCAGGGGGATTTGGGAATGAGCAGTTCTTC. Its protein product is CASSPPGGFGNEQFF. The chain recombines TRBV5-1 with TRBJ2-1; 7 nucleotides align to TRBD1. CDR1 and CDR2 from the germline V gene are SGHRS and YFSETQ. Germline trimming cut 4 bases from V and 7 bases from J; bases unmatched to any gene: 11. This CDR3 spans 15 amino acids. Together with reference TRBV5-1 and TRBJ2-1, the CDR3 gives the full variable domain: KAGVTQTPRYLIKTRGQQVTLSCSPISGHRSVSWYQQTPGQGLQFLFEYFSETQRNKGNFPGRFSGRQFSNSRSEMNVSTLELGDSALYLCASSPPGGFGNEQFFGPGTRLTVL.